Following are 2 T cell receptor beta chains from one sample sequenced in a study of T cell repertoires in cytomegalovirus infection. Each CDR3 protein gets one entry after TCRdb re-called the reads with MiXCR. The repertoire holds about 740,000 distinct CDR3 sequences, less than 40% seen once, with under 3% in the top ten. Sequenced: PBMCs. These TCRs come from a human donor in good health (CMV status not recorded). Some clones in this sample may be carry-over from other donors' samples.

The sample holds a few counts of this clonotype. The V and J genes are TRBV6-8 and TRBJ2-5; D may be TRBD2 (6 bases). V was shortened by 5 bases and J by 6 bases, with 19 bases between the two germline ends. The CDR3 consists of 15 residues. Looked up from germline, CDR1 is MNHGY and CDR2 is SAAAGT. The CDR3 sequence: CASSLGTHIGKTQYF. For the CDR3, the DNA is TGTGCCAGCAGTCTTGGGACTCACATCGGCAAGACCCAGTACTTC.

This clonotype was picked up a small number of times. The J gene is TRBJ2-7, the V gene TRBV5-1; a possible D gene is TRBD2 (7 bases). V was cut by 0 bases and J by 6 bases, with 16 bases left in between. Germline V gene sequence: CDR1 SGHRS, CDR2 YFSETQ. This CDR3 contains 15 residues. CDR3 region: CASSLAGGQPFEQYF. The CDR3 DNA is TGCGCCAGCAGCTTGGCGGGGGGCCAGCCTTTCGAGCAGTACTTC.